The 30 T cell receptor beta chains below all came from one sample that was sequenced in a study of OX40 agonist ivuxolimab in advanced cancers. Some clones are missing from TCRdb's copy, which holds only in-frame ones; the method was immunoSEQ multiplex PCR. The table lists roughly 38,000 clones, more than 75% of them singletons. The sequences come from CD4+ or CD8+ T cells sorted from blood, collected in a trial of the OX40 agonist ivuxolimab. Receptor source: an adult with an advanced solid tumor such as melanoma, head and neck, liver or kidney cancer.

The rearrangement uses TRBV28 and TRBJ1-2; a possible D gene is TRBD1 (6 bases). Germline assignment: CDR1 MDHEN and CDR2 SYDVKM. This CDR3 comprises 16 residues. V lost 4 bases, J lost 5 bases, and 20 bases lay in between. This chain's CDR3 is CASSSLTGGAGYGYTF. As DNA, the CDR3 is TGTGCCAGCAGTTCTCTGACGGGGGGCGCTGGATATGGCTACACCTTC.

The V and J genes are TRBV5-8 and TRBJ1-3; D gene unclear. The CDR3 is 15 residues long. The ends were cut back, 2 bases at V and 1 base at J, with 10 bases in the middle. Germline V gives CDR1 SGHTS, CDR2 YDEGEE. CDR3 sequence (DNA): TGTGCCAGCAGCTTAGTGGGCAGGTCTGGAAACACCATATATTTT. Protein sequence: CASSLVGRSGNTIYF.

V usage is TRBV4-1 and J usage is TRBJ1-2; weak D call: TRBD1 (6 bases). This CDR3 region has 14 residues. Trimming took off 2 bases at V and 7 bases at J, with 14 bases between the two ends. Germline V gene sequence: CDR1 MGHRA, CDR2 YSYEKL. This CDR3 is CASSQPTGTIGYTF. Here the CDR3 DNA reads TGCGCCAGCAGCCAACCCACAGGGACGATTGGCTACACCTTC.

This chain uses TRBV27 with TRBJ2-3, with TRBD2 identical over 10 bases. The CDR3 covers 18 residues. Germline loops: CDR1 MNHEY, CDR2 SMNVEV (reference sequence). With V trimmed by 2 bases and J by 1 base, 9 bases remained unmatched. CDR3 loop: CASSLRLAGVFGTDTQYF. The DNA for the CDR3 is TGTGCCAGCAGTTTACGCCTAGCGGGAGTTTTTGGCACAGATACGCAGTATTTT.

The chain links TRBV25-1 to TRBJ1-2, with TRBD1 identical over 9 bases. The V gene end was trimmed by 5 bases and the J gene end by 6 bases; junction bases not matched to a gene: 10. This CDR3 is built from 15 residues. The germline V gene encodes CDR1 MGHDK and CDR2 SYGVNS. CDR3 nucleotides: TGTGCCAGCAGTCCTCAGGGACAGGGCGGGCATGGCTACACCTTC. Translating it yields CASSPQGQGGHGYTF.

J is TRBJ2-3 and V is TRBV11-2; TRBD2 aligns across 8 bases. Germline CDR1 is SGHAT and CDR2 is FQNNGV. The junction had 4 bases not matched to a gene; V was cut back by 5 bases and J by 0 bases. This CDR3 contains 15 residues. CDR3 region: CASSIAGTSTDTQYF. In nucleotides, the CDR3 is TGTGCCAGCAGCATAGCGGGGACAAGCACAGATACGCAGTATTTT. The whole variable domain, remainder taken from reference TRBV11-2 and TRBJ2-3, is EAGVAQSPRYKIIEKRQSVAFWCNPISGHATLYWYQQILGQGPKLLIQFQNNGVVDDSQLPKDRFSAERLKGVDSTLKIQPAKLEDSAVYLCASSIAGTSTDTQYFGPGTRLTVL.

This clone has just a few counts. The chain is built from TRBV2 and TRBJ2-1, with D tentatively TRBD1 (6 bases). Germline V gene lookup returns CDR1 SNHLY and CDR2 FYNNEI. Trimming stripped 7 bases from V and 9 bases from J, with 19 bases between. The CDR3 is 14 residues long. CDR3 residues: CASNRDMVISEQFF. CDR3 nucleotide sequence: TGTGCCAGCAACCGGGACATGGTGATTAGTGAGCAGTTCTTC. The full variable domain, completed using reference TRBV2 and TRBJ2-1, is EPEVTQTPSHQVTQMGQEVILRCVPISNHLYFYWYRQILGQKVEFLVSFYNNEISEKSEIFDDQFSVERPDGSNFTLKIRSTKLEDSAMYFCASNRDMVISEQFFGPGTRLTVL.

Notes on this clone: One end of the junction is discordant with germline, which a read error may explain. V usage is TRBV28 and J usage is TRBJ1-2, with TRBD1 matching 7 bases. CDR1 is MDHEN, CDR2 SYDVKM, per germline. The CDR3 runs 12 residues. CDR3 sequence reads: CATSTGVFGYTF. In nucleotides, the CDR3 is TGTGCCACCAGTACAGGGGTTTTTGGCTACACCTTC.

The rearrangement uses TRBV19 and TRBJ2-7; 8 positions match TRBD1. The V gene end was trimmed by 5 bases and the J gene end by 4 bases; junction bases not matched to a gene: 1. Looked up from germline, CDR1 is LNHDA and CDR2 is SQIVND (reference sequence). This CDR3 is 12 amino acids long. The CDR3 sequence: CASSDRGYEQYF. The CDR3 DNA follows: TGTGCCAGTAGTGACAGGGGTTACGAGCAGTACTTC.

This chain joins TRBV4-1 and TRBJ2-5; D uncertain. The CDR3 covers 13 residues. Germline assignment: CDR1 MGHRA and CDR2 YSYEKL. The V end was cut by 3 bases, the J end by 4 bases, with 9 bases between. The DNA for the CDR3 is TGCGCCAGCAGCCAGTTTCTAGTAGAGACCCAGTACTTC. Amino acids: CASSQFLVETQYF.

This chain joins TRBV7-9 and TRBJ2-7; D not certain. Trimming left V 5 bases short and J 0 bases short, with 23 bases between. The CDR3 extends over 18 amino acids. CDR1 and CDR2 (germline): SEHNR, FQNEAQ (reference sequence). The CDR3 protein is CASSKPGFGYGHSYEQYF. The DNA for the CDR3 is TGTGCCAGCAGCAAGCCGGGTTTTGGTTACGGCCACTCCTACGAGCAGTACTTC.

For the CDR3, the DNA is TGTGCCAGCAGCTTGGGGAGCCGGGGAAATGAGCAGTTCTTC. Its protein is CASSLGSRGNEQFF. The V gene is TRBV11-2, the J gene TRBJ2-1, with a weak D call TRBD2 (5 bases). CDR3 length: 14 amino acids. Germline CDR1 is SGHAT and CDR2 is FQNNGV. The V end lost 3 bases, the J end lost 7 bases, and 13 bases lay between the germline ends.

The genes are TRBV19 and TRBJ1-1, with D possibly TRBD1 on 5 matching bases. Trimming removed 8 bases from V and 0 bases from J, with 7 bases in between. Germline CDR1 is LNHDA and CDR2 is SQIVND (reference sequence). The CDR3 spans 12 residues. For the CDR3, the DNA is TGTGCCAGTCGAGGGGTGAACACTGAAGCTTTCTTT. This translates into CASRGVNTEAFF.

The chain combines TRBV7-9 with TRBJ1-2, with 8 bases that match TRBD1. This CDR3 is 15 amino acids long. Unmatched junction bases numbered 8, after V lost 5 bases and J lost 3 bases. The germline CDR1 and CDR2 sequences are SEHNR and FQNEAQ (reference sequence). CDR3 residues: CASSPGQGWDYGYTF. The CDR3 DNA reads as TGTGCCAGCAGCCCCGGACAGGGATGGGACTATGGCTACACCTTC.

This chain joins TRBV5-1 and TRBJ1-6; TRBD1 matches 9 bases. Germline V gene data show CDR1 as SGHRS and CDR2 as YFSETQ. With 4 bases clipped from V and 9 bases from J, the junction kept 11 bases outside the gene matches. This CDR3 is built from 16 residues. In nucleotides, the CDR3 is TGCGCCAGCAGCAACAGTCCCGGGACAGGGATTTCACCCCTCCACTTT. It codes for CASSNSPGTGISPLHF.

V and J are TRBV6-5 and TRBJ2-1; D is possibly TRBD1 or TRBD2 (5 bases each). CDR3 length: 15 residues. The germline V and J ends were trimmed by 2 bases and 0 bases, with 8 bases remaining between them. Germline CDR1 reads MNHEY; CDR2 reads SVGAGI. CDR3 region: CASSYGGSSYNEQFF. CDR3 nucleotides: TGTGCCAGCAGTTACGGGGGAAGCTCCTACAATGAGCAGTTCTTC.

The CDR3 here is CSVYHPGLAGENEQFF. CDR3 DNA sequence: TGCAGCGTTTACCATCCGGGACTAGCGGGAGAAAATGAGCAGTTCTTC. V usage is TRBV29-1 and J usage is TRBJ2-1, with 14 bases identical to TRBD2. J lost 7 bases, V lost 5 bases, and 10 bases had no gene match. Germline loops: CDR1 SQVTM, CDR2 ANQGSEA. This CDR3 is 16 amino acids long.

The chain links TRBV2 to TRBJ2-5, with 7 positions matching TRBD2. CDR3 length: 14 amino acids. The J segment lost 5 bases and the V segment lost 9 bases, leaving 12 bases of the junction unmatched. CDR1 and CDR2 (germline): SNHLY, FYNNEI. DNA for the CDR3: TGTGCCAGGCCGCGGGAGACCGAGGCGGAGACCCAGTACTTC. Encoded protein: CARPRETEAETQYF.

The CDR3 spells CASSLSVANAYEQFF. CDR3 nucleotides: TGTGCCAGCAGTTTATCGGTAGCCAACGCCTATGAGCAGTTCTTC. The chain carries TRBV27 and TRBJ2-1; D ambiguous. The CDR3 spans 15 residues. CDR1 and CDR2 (germline): MNHEY, SMNVEV (reference sequence). The V and J ends lost 0 bases and 8 bases respectively, with 14 bases between them.

The chain joins TRBV30 to TRBJ1-4; TRBD1 matches 7 bases. This CDR3 region has 13 residues. Germline CDR1 and CDR2: GTSNPN and SVGIG (reference sequence). Unmatched junction bases numbered 8, after V lost 8 bases and J lost 5 bases. CDR3 coding DNA: TGTGCCAGCAACAGGGGAACGAATGAAAAACTGTTTTTT. It codes for CASNRGTNEKLFF.

The CDR3: CASSVQQDPNTEAFF. CDR3 sequence (DNA): TGTGCCAGCAGCGTTCAACAGGACCCAAACACTGAAGCTTTCTTT. V gene TRBV9 combines with J gene TRBJ1-1; D might be TRBD1 (5 bases). The CDR3 totals 15 residues. Germline V lookup: CDR1 SGDLS, CDR2 YYNGEE. Trimming took off 2 bases at V and 2 bases at J, with 13 bases between the two ends.

The chain couples TRBV7-9 to TRBJ2-3, with 7 bases fitting TRBD1. The CDR3 loop spans 12 amino acids. J was trimmed by 1 base and V by 10 bases; bases with no gene match: 2. The V gene's germline CDR1 is SEHNR and CDR2 FQNEAQ (reference sequence). CDR3 region: CAIQGGTDTQYF. CDR3 bases: TGTGCCATCCAGGGGGGCACAGATACGCAGTATTTT.

The chain uses TRBV14 and TRBJ2-1; TRBD2 matches 7 bases. Trimming took 1 base from V and 7 from J; bases not matched to a gene: 4. CDR3 size: 14 residues. Germline values: CDR1 SGHDN, CDR2 FVKESK. The CDR3 DNA sequence: TGTGCCAGCAGCCAAGTAATAGCGGGTAATGAGCAGTTCTTC. Amino acid sequence: CASSQVIAGNEQFF.

V and J are TRBV6-5 and TRBJ1-4; D gene uncertain. The CDR3 sequence is 14 residues long. The ends were cut back, 2 bases at V and 6 bases at J, with 10 bases in the middle. Germline V CDR1 and CDR2: MNHEY, SVGAGI. Here the CDR3 reads CASSYDSGDEKLFF. CDR3 in DNA: TGTGCCAGCAGTTACGACTCCGGGGATGAAAAACTGTTTTTT.

This clone has only a few counts. This chain links TRBV9 with TRBJ1-2; TRBD1 agrees at 7 bases. Germline values: CDR1 SGDLS, CDR2 YYNGEE. The CDR3 is 13 residues long. The CDR3 spells CATGDRANYGYTF. The CDR3 DNA follows: TGTGCGACTGGGGACAGAGCTAACTATGGCTACACCTTC.

The chain combines TRBV6-5 with TRBJ1-5; D is ambiguous. Deletions cut 0 bases from V and 6 bases from J, with 9 bases between. From germline, CDR1 is MNHEY and CDR2 SVGAGI. This CDR3 has 14 amino acids. CDR3 DNA sequence: TGTGCCAGCAGTTACTCAGGAGCGAGTCAGCCCCAGCATTTT. Translating gives CASSYSGASQPQHF.

The V and J genes are TRBV28 and TRBJ2-7, with TRBD2 matching 10 bases. V was clipped by 5 bases and J by 5 bases; unmatched bases: 9. Germline values: CDR1 MDHEN, CDR2 SYDVKM. The CDR3 is 15 amino acids. CDR3 sequence (DNA): TGTGCCAGCAGTGAGGGACTAGCGCCCCGGGACGAGCAGTACTTC. Its protein product is CASSEGLAPRDEQYF.

This sequence joins TRBV15 and TRBJ2-4; 11 nucleotides align to TRBD1. V lost 5 bases, J lost 0 bases, and 9 bases stayed unmatched. Per the germline V gene, CDR1 is LNHNV and CDR2 is YYDKDF (reference sequence). CDR3 length equals 18 residues. The DNA for the CDR3 is TGTGCCACCAGCGCCGGGACAGGGGGTAGGGGAGCCAAAAACATTCAGTACTTC. Encoded protein: CATSAGTGGRGAKNIQYF.

The V and J genes are TRBV27 and TRBJ2-4; D gene unclear. In germline, CDR1 is MNHEY, CDR2 SMNVEV (reference sequence). Trimming took off 6 bases at V and 2 bases at J, with 8 bases between the two ends. The CDR3 sequence is 13 residues long. DNA for the CDR3: TGTGCCAGCAGAGCCGGGTCCAAAAACATTCAGTACTTC. Translation: CASRAGSKNIQYF.

V is TRBV21-1 and J is TRBJ1-3; TRBD1 is taken as the D call from the table, unchecked against the DNA. TRBV21-1 is a pseudogene locus. This CDR3 is built from 18 residues. CDR3 amino acids: CASSRGHDRAFSGNTIYF. CDR3 in DNA: TGTGCCAGCAGCAGAGGCCATGACAGGGCCTTCTCTGGAAACACCATATATTTT.